This T cell receptor beta chain was retrieved from a study of PD-L1 blockade in urothelial cancer. On the study more broadly: Male patients with bladder-origin urothelial cancer numbered about 85% of the 29. At 3 weeks after treatment start (second dose) and again at 6 weeks, blood was analyzed.

Data came from immunoSEQ multiplex PCR; TCRdb stores just in-frame clones and leaves some out. The repertoire holds over 75,000 clones, with around 89% as singletons. Time point described: pretreatment peripheral blood. After removal of 6 bases from V and 6 bases from J, the junction contained 8 bases not matched to a gene. CDR1 and CDR2 (germline): WSHSY, SAAADI. The CDR3 loop spans 14 amino acids. Sequenced material: PBMCs, taken around atezolizumab (anti-PD-L1) treatment. The rearrangement joins TRBV10-2 to TRBJ2-7; 10 nucleotides agree with TRBD1. The sequence came from a woman of 80 years or more with urothelial cancer. The CDR3 DNA reads as TGCGCCAGCAGGGAACGGGACAGGGGCCGCGAGCAGTACTTC. Translating it yields CASRERDRGREQYF.